What follows describes a single TCR beta chain. This sample was included in a study of blood T cell repertoires in COVID-19. Germline V CDR1 and CDR2: SGHRS, YFSETQ. The CDR3 is 13 amino acids. Trimming left V 6 bases short and J 2 bases short, with 9 bases between. Method: immunoSEQ multiplex PCR; TCRdb's copy keeps in-frame clones and lacks some. The table lists approximately 330,000 clones, 87% of them singletons, with 9.9% in the top ten. The clonotype originates from a man aged 25-40 years with COVID-19, enrolled during active disease. Input material: peripheral blood. V is TRBV5-1 and J is TRBJ1-3, with no clear D. CDR3 region: CASTRGTGNTIYF. CDR3 nucleotide sequence: TGCGCCAGCACCCGAGGCACTGGAAACACCATATATTTT.